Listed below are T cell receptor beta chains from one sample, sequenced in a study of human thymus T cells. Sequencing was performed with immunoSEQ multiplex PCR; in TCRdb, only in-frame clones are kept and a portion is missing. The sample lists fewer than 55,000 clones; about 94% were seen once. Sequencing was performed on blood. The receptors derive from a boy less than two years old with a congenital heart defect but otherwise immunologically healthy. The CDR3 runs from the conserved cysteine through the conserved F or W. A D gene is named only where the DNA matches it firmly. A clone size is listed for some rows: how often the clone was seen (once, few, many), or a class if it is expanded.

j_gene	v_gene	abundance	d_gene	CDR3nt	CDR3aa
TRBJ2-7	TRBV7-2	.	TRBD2	TGTGCCAGCAGCTTAACTAGCGGGGGTTACGAGCAGTACTTC	CASSLTSGGYEQYF
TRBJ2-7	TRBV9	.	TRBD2	TGTGCCAGCAGCGCGACTAGCGGGGACCACGAGCAGTACTTC	CASSATSGDHEQYF
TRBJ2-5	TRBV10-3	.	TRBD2	TGTGCCATCAGCCCATGGACTAGCGGGGAGAGTGCAGAGACCCAGTACTTC	CAISPWTSGESAETQYF
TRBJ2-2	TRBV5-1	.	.	TGCGCCAGCAGACAGAACACCGGGGAGCTGTTTTTT	CASRQNTGELFF
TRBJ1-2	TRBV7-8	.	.	TGTGCCAGCAGCTTAAGGCAGCCTTATGGCTACACCTTC	CASSLRQPYGYTF
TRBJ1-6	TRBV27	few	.	TGTGCCAGCAGATCCTTAAGGGGTTCACCCCTCCACTTT	CASRSLRGSPLHF
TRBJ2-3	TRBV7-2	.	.	TGTGCCAGCAGCCCCCCCGGGACAGATACGCAGTATTTT	CASSPPGTDTQYF
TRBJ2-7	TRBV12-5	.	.	TGTGCTAGTGGTTTGTCCTCCTACGAGCAGTACTTC	CASGLSSYEQYF
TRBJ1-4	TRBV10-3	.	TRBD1	TGTGCCATCAGGGCAGGGGGCAATGAAAAACTGTTTTTT	CAIRAGGNEKLFF
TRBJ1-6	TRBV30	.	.	TGTGCCTGGAGTGTACACGGGGATTCACCCCTCCACTTT	CAWSVHGDSPLHF
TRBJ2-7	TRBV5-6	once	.	TGTGCCAGCAGCTTGGGGGACAACTACGAGCAGTACTTC	CASSLGDNYEQYF
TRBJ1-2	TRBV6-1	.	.	TGTGCCAGCAGTGAAGACCAGGACATTCTCTATGGCTACACCTTC	CASSEDQDILYGYTF
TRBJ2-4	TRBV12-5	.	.	TGTGCGAATCCGATTGACATTCAGTACTTC	CANPIDIQYF
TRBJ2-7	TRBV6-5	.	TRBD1	TGTGCCAGCTCTCAACAGGGGGGTACCTACGAGCAGTACTTC	CASSQQGGTYEQYF
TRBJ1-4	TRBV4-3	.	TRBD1	TGCGCCAGCAGCCATGTGACAGGGCGGGAAAAACTGTTTTTT	CASSHVTGREKLFF
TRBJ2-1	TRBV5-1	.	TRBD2	TGCGCCAGCAGCCCCGGGACTAGCGGCAATGAGCAGTTCTTC	CASSPGTSGNEQFF
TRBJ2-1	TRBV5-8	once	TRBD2	TGTGCCAGCAGCGTCGGACTAGCGGGCGTGAGCTCCTACAATGAGCAGTTCTTC	CASSVGLAGVSSYNEQFF
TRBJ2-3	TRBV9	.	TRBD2	TGTGCCAGCAGCGTATGGGGCGGGGGGGCCACAGATACGCAGTATTTT	CASSVWGGGATDTQYF